The source of this T cell receptor (beta chain) is a study of shared T cell receptors in the human thymus. The count of this clone is one. The V end was cut by 2 bases, the J end by 0 bases, with 8 bases between. CDR1 and CDR2 (germline): SGHRS, YFSETQ. The length of the CDR3 is 15 residues. Sequenced by immunoSEQ multiplex PCR; TCRdb stores in-frame clones only, minus some. The table lists 550,000 to 800,000 clones, approximately 83% of them singletons. This sample was shared with a second study, whose subject was human thymus T cells. As that study records: The study used thymus tissue resected during corrective heart surgery. Unrelated individuals reportedly shared highly overlapping thymic TCR repertoires.

J is TRBJ2-2 and V is TRBV5-1; TRBD1 is a possible D gene (6 bases). This receptor was obtained from a girl under three years old with a congenital heart defect. Material: thymocytes. The CDR3 protein is CASSFGQTNTGELFF. Here the CDR3 DNA reads TGCGCCAGCAGCTTCGGACAGACGAACACCGGGGAGCTGTTTTTT.